The next 13 T cell receptor beta chains were all read from a single sample in a study of molecular identifiers for immune sequencing clone quantification (dated by TCRdb to 2017 to 2018). The method was PCR. The run used a NextSeq 500. The public reads were run again by TCRdb, first through fastp at Q25 and then through MiXCR, and only productive beta chains were kept. A single entry per CDR3 protein holds the most common genes and DNA from its merged rows. The sample records 460,000 or so distinct CDR3 sequences, less than 30% of which are singletons. Together, the top ten hold approximately 0.76% of the sample. The sequenced sample consisted of naive CD8+ T cells from blood, with Jurkat cell RNA spiked in. Sample cell subset or site, as interpreted from the label and publication: FACS-sorted CD8+CD4-CCR7+CD45RA+ naive T cells. All receptors derive from a human donor in good health. Some libraries in this study had Jurkat cell RNA spiked in.

This rearrangement joins TRBV7-9 to TRBJ2-3; no reliable D call. CDR1 is SEHNR, CDR2 FQNEAQ, per germline (reference sequence). CDR3 length: 11 residues. The V and J ends lost 7 bases and 6 bases respectively, with 8 bases between them. The CDR3 is CASTPSDTQYF. CDR3 in DNA: TGTGCCAGCACCCCCTCGGATACGCAGTATTTT.

This clonotype was counted between two and nine times. V gene TRBV13 combines with J gene TRBJ2-7; D is ambiguous. This CDR3 region has 14 residues. V was clipped by 2 bases and J by 2 bases, with 10 bases between them. The germline CDR1 and CDR2 sequences are PRHDT and FYEKMQ (reference sequence). CDR3 coding DNA: TGTGCCAGCAGCTTAAACGACGGAACCTACGAGCAGTACTTC. This codes for CASSLNDGTYEQYF.

The J gene is TRBJ1-1, the V gene TRBV20-1; no clear D. The CDR3 length is 16 residues. Germline V gene lookup returns CDR1 DFQATT and CDR2 SNEGSKA (reference sequence). Between the trimmed V and J ends, which lost 1 base and 0 bases, there was a span of 15 bases. CDR3 sequence (DNA): TGCAGTGCTAGAGCTAGCGCAGGACTCTTGAACACTGAAGCTTTCTTT. As protein: CSARASAGLLNTEAFF.

The chain has TRBV11-2 and TRBJ2-2; no definite D call. The CDR3 is made up of 14 amino acids. The ends were cut back, 3 bases at V and 7 bases at J, with 12 bases in the middle. CDR1 is SGHAT, CDR2 FQNNGV, per germline. CDR3 in amino acids: CASSLTGRGGELFF. CDR3 DNA: TGTGCCAGCAGCTTGACCGGACGAGGCGGGGAGCTGTTTTTT.

This clonotype was found once. The rearrangement joins TRBV7-9 to TRBJ2-6, with a tentative D call TRBD1 (5 bases). Between the trimmed V and J ends, which lost 3 bases and 0 bases, there was a span of 18 bases. This CDR3 comprises 19 residues. Germline V gene sequence: CDR1 SEHNR, CDR2 FQNEAQ (reference sequence). The CDR3 spells CASSFPAQWTISGANVLTF. The CDR3 coding sequence is TGTGCCAGCAGCTTCCCGGCCCAGTGGACAATCTCTGGGGCCAACGTCCTGACTTTC.

This clonotype was found a few times. The V and J genes are TRBV7-9 and TRBJ2-7, with D possibly being TRBD1 or TRBD2 (5 bases each). The CDR3 has 14 residues. Per germline, CDR1 SEHNR and CDR2 FQNEAQ (reference sequence). V lost 7 bases, J lost 0 bases, and 13 bases lay in between. CDR3 loop: CASTRDESSYEQYF. Here the CDR3 DNA reads TGTGCCAGCACTAGGGACGAGAGCTCCTACGAGCAGTACTTC.

In this sample, this clonotype turned up many times. The gene calls are TRBV20-1 and TRBJ2-7, with D hard to call. Between the trimmed V and J ends, which lost 1 base and 3 bases, there was a span of 22 bases. This CDR3 contains 17 residues. CDR1 and CDR2 from the germline V gene are DFQATT and SNEGSKA (reference sequence). The CDR3 bases are TGCAGTGCTAGAGGTCAGGAGACCCGGCACGCCATCTACGAGCAGTACTTC. This codes for CSARGQETRHAIYEQYF.

The sample holds a few counts of this clonotype. V and J are TRBV20-1 and TRBJ2-7; TRBD1 aligns across 10 bases. Trimming cost V 5 bases and J 3 bases; bases outside gene matches: 7. In germline, CDR1 is DFQATT, CDR2 SNEGSKA (reference sequence). The CDR3 is made up of 14 amino acids. The chain's CDR3 is CSALGTGDFYEQYF. The CDR3, as DNA: TGCAGTGCTTTAGGGACAGGGGACTTCTACGAGCAGTACTTC.

This clonotype showed up just a few times. The chain recombines TRBV7-2 with TRBJ1-6; D ambiguous. The CDR3 is 16 residues long. Deletions cut 0 bases from V and 11 bases from J, with 17 bases between. The germline V gene encodes CDR1 SGHTA and CDR2 FQGNSA. The CDR3 DNA follows: TGTGCCAGCAGCTTAGCGCGGGATGCGCCCATCCCACCCCTCCACTTT. Its translation: CASSLARDAPIPPLHF.

This clonotype was recorded a few times. The chain recombines TRBV15 with TRBJ1-6, with TRBD1 matching over 7 bases. This CDR3 has 16 amino acids. The germline V gene has CDR1 LNHNV and CDR2 YYDKDF (reference sequence). V was clipped by 8 bases and J by 2 bases; unmatched bases: 9. This chain's CDR3 is CATGDDRVAYNSPLHF. The CDR3 DNA reads as TGTGCCACCGGGGACGACAGGGTGGCCTATAATTCACCCCTCCACTTT.

This clonotype has at least ten counts. This chain uses TRBV29-1 with TRBJ2-1; 9 nucleotides match TRBD2. Germline V gene data show CDR1 as SQVTM and CDR2 as ANQGSEA. The CDR3 loop spans 13 amino acids. Germline trimming cut 5 bases from V and 5 bases from J; bases unmatched to any gene: 4. CDR3 in DNA: TGCAGCGTTTGGGCTAGCGGGGACAATGAGCAGTTCTTC. The encoded protein is CSVWASGDNEQFF.

As regards this clonotype: A much larger clonotype is one base distant, so this may be a read error. The final CDR3 position lacks the conserved phenylalanine or tryptophan, pointing to a likely read error. The CDR3: CASSYLGASTDTQYL. CDR3 bases: TGTGCCAGCAGTTATCTCGGAGCGAGCACAGATACGCAGTATCTT. This chain links TRBV6-2 or TRBV6-3 with TRBJ2-3, with no clear D. The CDR3 has 15 amino acids. The V gene's germline CDR1 is MNHEY and CDR2 SVGEGT. The germline V and J ends were trimmed by 3 bases and 0 bases, with 10 bases remaining between them.

This clonotype was seen more than once but under ten times. The CDR3 DNA follows: TGTGCCAGCAGGACGATGTGGGGGGGGCGCAACTACGAGCAGTACTTC. Its protein product is CASRTMWGGRNYEQYF. V gene TRBV27 combines with J gene TRBJ2-7, with a tentative D call TRBD2 (7 bases). Germline V gives CDR1 MNHEY, CDR2 SMNVEV (reference sequence). The CDR3 extends over 16 amino acids. The V end was cut by 6 bases, the J end by 3 bases, with 21 bases between.